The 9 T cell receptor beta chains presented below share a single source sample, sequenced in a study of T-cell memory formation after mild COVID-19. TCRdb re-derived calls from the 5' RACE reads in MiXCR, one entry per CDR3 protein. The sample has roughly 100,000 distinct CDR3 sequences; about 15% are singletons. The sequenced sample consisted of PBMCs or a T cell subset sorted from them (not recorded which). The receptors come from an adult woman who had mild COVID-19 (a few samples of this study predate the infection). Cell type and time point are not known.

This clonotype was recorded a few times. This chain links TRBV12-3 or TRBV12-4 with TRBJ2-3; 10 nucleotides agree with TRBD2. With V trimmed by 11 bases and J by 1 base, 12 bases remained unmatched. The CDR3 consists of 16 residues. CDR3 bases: TGTGCCTCCAGCGGGCTAGCGGGGGACCGCACAGATACGCAGTATTTT. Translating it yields CASSGLAGDRTDTQYF.

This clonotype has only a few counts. This CDR3 is CASSLFGTGTYEQYF. The CDR3 DNA follows: TGTGCCAGCAGCTTATTCGGGACAGGGACCTACGAGCAGTACTTC. V gene TRBV5-6 combines with J gene TRBJ2-7; 9 positions match TRBD1. This CDR3 is 15 amino acids long. J gave up 2 bases and V 2 bases, and 5 bases lay outside the gene matches. Germline lookup yields CDR1 SGHDT and CDR2 YYEEEE.

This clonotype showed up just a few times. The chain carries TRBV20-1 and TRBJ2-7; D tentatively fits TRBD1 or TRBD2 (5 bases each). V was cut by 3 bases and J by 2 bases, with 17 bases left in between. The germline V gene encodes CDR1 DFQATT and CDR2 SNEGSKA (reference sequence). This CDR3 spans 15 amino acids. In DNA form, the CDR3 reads TGCAGTGCTAGCCAACCGGGACCCCAACCCTACGAGCAGTACTTC. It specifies CSASQPGPQPYEQYF.

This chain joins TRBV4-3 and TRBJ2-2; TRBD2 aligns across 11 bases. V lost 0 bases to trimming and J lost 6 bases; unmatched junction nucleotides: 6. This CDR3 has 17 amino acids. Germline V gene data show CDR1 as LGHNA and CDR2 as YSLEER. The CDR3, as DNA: TGCGCCAGCAGCCAAGATTCGACACTAGCGGGGGCCGGGGAGCTGTTTTTT. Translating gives CASSQDSTLAGAGELFF.

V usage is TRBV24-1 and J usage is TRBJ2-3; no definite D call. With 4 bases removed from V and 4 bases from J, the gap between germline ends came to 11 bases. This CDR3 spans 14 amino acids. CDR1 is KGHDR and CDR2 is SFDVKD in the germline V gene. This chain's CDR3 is CATSEGPFPDTQYF. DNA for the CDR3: TGTGCCACCAGTGAAGGGCCTTTCCCAGATACGCAGTATTTT.

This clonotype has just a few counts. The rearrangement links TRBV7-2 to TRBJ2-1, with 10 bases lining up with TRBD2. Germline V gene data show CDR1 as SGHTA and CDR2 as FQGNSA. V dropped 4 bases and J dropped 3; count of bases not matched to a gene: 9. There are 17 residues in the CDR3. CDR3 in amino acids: CASSSILAGLYYNEQFF. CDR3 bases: TGTGCCAGCAGCTCGATACTAGCGGGGTTATACTACAATGAGCAGTTCTTC.

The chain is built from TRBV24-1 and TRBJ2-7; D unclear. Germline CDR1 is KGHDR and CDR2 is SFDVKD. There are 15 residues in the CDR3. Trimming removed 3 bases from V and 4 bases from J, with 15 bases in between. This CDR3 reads CATSDPDGNTYEQYF. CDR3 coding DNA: TGTGCCACCAGTGATCCGGACGGTAATACGTACGAGCAGTACTTC.

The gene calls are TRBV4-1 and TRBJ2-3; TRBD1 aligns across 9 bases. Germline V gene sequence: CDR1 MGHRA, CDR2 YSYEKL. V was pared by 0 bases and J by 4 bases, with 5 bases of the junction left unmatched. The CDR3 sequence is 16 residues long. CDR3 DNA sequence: TGCGCCAGCAGCCAAGAATGGGACAGGGTAGCAGATACGCAGTATTTT. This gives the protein CASSQEWDRVADTQYF.

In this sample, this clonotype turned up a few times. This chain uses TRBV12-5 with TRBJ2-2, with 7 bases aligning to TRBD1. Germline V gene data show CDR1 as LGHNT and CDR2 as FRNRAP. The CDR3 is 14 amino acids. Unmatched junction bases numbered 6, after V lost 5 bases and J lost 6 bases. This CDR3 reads CASGPQGVAGELFF. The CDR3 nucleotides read TGTGCTAGTGGTCCCCAGGGGGTCGCCGGGGAGCTGTTTTTT.